This T cell receptor beta chain came from a study of T cells in Graves' hyperthyroidism and ophthalmopathy. Findings of the study overall: Ophthalmopathy was told apart from stable hyperthyroidism by a 13 V-J model.

Germline assignment: CDR1 SNHLY and CDR2 FYNNEI. This CDR3 region has 13 residues. The V end was cut by 9 bases, the J end by 3 bases, with 14 bases between. The CDR3 regions of TCR beta were amplified from RNA transcripts. HTBI primers were the set used in a first-round RT-PCR of the TCR CDR3. MiXCR, run by TCRdb on the multiplex PCR reads, gives a single entry per CDR3 protein. The repertoire consists of hundreds of thousands of distinct CDR3 sequences, with about 45% occurring once and the leading ten covering less than 9.5%. Concerning this clonotype: Its target is unknown.

Sequencing was done on a sample of peripheral blood or thyroid tissue (not recorded which). This sequence was found in an adult man with Graves' disease, either hyperthyroidism or ophthalmopathy (not recorded which). The chain joins TRBV2 to TRBJ1-2; D is perhaps TRBD1 (6 bases). The CDR3 DNA is TGTGCCAGACAGGGTGAATACGACTATGGCTACACCTTC. Translated: CARQGEYDYGYTF.